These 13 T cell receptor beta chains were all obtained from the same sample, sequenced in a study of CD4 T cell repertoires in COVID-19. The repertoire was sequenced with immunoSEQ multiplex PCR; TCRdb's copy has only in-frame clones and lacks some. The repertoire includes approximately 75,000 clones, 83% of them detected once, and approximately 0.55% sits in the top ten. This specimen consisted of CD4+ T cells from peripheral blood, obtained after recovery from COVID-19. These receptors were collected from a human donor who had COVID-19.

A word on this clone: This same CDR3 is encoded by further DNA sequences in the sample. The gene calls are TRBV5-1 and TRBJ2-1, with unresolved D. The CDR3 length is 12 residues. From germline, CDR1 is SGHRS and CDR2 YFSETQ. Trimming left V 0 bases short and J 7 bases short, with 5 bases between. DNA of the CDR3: TGCGCCAGCAGCTTGGAGGGAAATGAGCAGTTCTTC. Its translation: CASSLEGNEQFF. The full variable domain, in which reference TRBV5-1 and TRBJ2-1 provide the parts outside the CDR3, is KAGVTQTPRYLIKTRGQQVTLSCSPISGHRSVSWYQQTPGQGLQFLFEYFSETQRNKGNFPGRFSGRQFSNSRSEMNVSTLELGDSALYLCASSLEGNEQFFGPGTRLTVL.

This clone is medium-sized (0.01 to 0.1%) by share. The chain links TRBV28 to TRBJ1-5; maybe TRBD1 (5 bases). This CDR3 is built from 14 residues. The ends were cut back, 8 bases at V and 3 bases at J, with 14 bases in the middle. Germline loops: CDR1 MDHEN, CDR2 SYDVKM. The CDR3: CASAQGGDNQPQHF. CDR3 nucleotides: TGTGCCAGCGCCCAGGGAGGGGACAATCAGCCCCAGCATTTT.

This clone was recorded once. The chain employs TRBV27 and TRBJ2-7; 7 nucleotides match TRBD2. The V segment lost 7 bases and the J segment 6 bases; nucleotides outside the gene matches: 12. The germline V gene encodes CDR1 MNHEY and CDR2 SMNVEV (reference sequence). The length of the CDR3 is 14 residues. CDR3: CASIKTTPGGEQYF. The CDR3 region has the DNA TGTGCCAGCATCAAAACCACCCCGGGGGGCGAGCAGTACTTC.

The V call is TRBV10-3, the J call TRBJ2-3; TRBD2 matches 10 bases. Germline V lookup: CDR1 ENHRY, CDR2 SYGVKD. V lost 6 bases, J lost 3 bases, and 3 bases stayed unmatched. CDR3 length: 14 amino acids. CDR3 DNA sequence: TGTGCCATCAGCCCTAGCGGGAGTACAGATACGCAGTATTTT. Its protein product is CAISPSGSTDTQYF.

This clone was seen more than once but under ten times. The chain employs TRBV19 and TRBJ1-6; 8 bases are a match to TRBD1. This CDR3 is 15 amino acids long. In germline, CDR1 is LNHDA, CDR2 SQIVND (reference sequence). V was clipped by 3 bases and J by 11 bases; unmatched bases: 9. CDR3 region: CASSIGRDRNPPLHF. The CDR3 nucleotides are TGTGCCAGTAGTATCGGCAGGGACAGGAATCCACCCCTCCACTTT.

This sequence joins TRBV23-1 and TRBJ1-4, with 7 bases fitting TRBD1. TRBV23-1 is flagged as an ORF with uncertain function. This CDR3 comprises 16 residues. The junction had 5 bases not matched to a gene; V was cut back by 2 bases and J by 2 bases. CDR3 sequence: CASSQAAGQTNEKLFF. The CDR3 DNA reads TGCGCCAGCAGTCAAGCAGCGGGACAGACTAATGAAAAACTGTTTTTT.

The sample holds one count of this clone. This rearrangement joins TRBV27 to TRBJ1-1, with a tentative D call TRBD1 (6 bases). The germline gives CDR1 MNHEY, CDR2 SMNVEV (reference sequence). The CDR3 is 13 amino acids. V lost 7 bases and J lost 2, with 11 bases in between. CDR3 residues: CASMDSINTEAFF. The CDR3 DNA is TGTGCCAGCATGGACAGCATAAACACTGAAGCTTTCTTT.

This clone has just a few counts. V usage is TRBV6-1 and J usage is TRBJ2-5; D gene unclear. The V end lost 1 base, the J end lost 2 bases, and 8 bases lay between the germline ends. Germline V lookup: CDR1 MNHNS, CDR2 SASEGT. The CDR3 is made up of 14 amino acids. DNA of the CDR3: TGTGCCAGCAGTGAAGGTAGGCGGCAAGAGACCCAGTACTTC. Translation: CASSEGRRQETQYF.

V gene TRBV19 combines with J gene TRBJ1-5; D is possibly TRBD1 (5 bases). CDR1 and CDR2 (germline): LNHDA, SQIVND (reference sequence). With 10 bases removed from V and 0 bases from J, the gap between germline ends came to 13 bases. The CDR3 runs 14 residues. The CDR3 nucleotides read TGTGCCACCCCGGGGGGGGTTAGCAATCAGCCCCAGCATTTT. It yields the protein CATPGGVSNQPQHF.

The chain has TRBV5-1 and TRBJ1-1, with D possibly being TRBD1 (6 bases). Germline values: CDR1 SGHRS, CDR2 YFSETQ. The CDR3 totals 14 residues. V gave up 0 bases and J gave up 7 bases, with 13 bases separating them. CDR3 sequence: CASSLDRAIDEAFF. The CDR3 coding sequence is TGCGCCAGCAGCTTGGACAGGGCGATTGATGAAGCTTTCTTT.

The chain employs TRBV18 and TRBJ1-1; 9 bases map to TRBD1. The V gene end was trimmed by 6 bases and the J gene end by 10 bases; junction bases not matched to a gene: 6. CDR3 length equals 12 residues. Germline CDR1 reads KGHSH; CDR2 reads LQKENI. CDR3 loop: CASSWDRESAFF. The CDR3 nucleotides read TGTGCCAGCTCTTGGGACAGGGAATCAGCTTTCTTT.

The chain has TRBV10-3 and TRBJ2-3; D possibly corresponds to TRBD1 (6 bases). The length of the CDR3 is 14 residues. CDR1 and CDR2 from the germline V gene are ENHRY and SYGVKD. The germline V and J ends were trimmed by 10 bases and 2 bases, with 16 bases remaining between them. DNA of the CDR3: TGTGCCACTCGGTCGACAGGCTTCACAGATACGCAGTATTTT. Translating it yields CATRSTGFTDTQYF.

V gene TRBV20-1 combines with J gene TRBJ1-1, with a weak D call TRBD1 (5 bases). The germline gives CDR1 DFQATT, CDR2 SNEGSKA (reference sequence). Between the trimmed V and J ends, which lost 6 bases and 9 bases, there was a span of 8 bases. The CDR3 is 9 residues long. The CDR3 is CSAQGKAFF. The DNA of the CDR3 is TGCAGTGCCCAGGGAAAAGCTTTCTTT.